This TCR beta chain is from a study of cytomegalovirus exposure and HLA in healthy donors (dated by TCRdb to about 2017). About the study as a whole: A later analysis indicated that the roughly 120 validation repertoires were generated on the platform also employed for the 600 to 750 repertoires of the first cohort. A separate validation cohort of 90 to 150 different subjects was used in addition to the approximately 700-subject first cohort. The study combined high-throughput TCR immunosequencing, statistical association of individual TCRs with disease status, and machine learning to predict cytomegalovirus infection status. The study aimed to test whether signatures of past pathogen exposure could be identified by cataloging public T cell receptors. Beyond this particular receptor, the publication reports: The authors suggested that the approach could potentially be extended to other disease states and immunological phenotypes. The classifier was reported to diagnose cytomegalovirus status with high specificity and sensitivity in both the original cohort and the validation cohort. A few of the identified cytomegalovirus-associated TCR beta chains were confirmed in vitro to be specific for cytomegalovirus antigens. In a later analysis, TCRs clustered in the first cohort were found to also tend to co-occur in the approximately 110 validation repertoires, with over 90% of cluster scores above 0. A total of fewer than 200 TCR beta chains were listed by the study as associated with cytomegalovirus. A later analysis lacked HLA typing for the validation cohort, so it scored co-occurrence in that cohort across all 110 or so repertoires. While some public TCRs were present in many individuals, most TCR sequences turned up only very rarely across donors.

CDR1 MGHRA and CDR2 YSYEKL were looked up in the germline V gene. There are 14 amino acids in the CDR3, from cysteine to phenylalanine inclusive. Of all the DNA, just the CDR3 is kept, 42 bases in frame from base 1. V drops 2 bases and J drops 4 bases, leaving 12 bases in between. Concerning this clone: Its antigen specificity is not known. No qualities accompany the bases; no much larger clone lies one base away.

The donors were included in the validation cohort of over a hundred subjects, a group kept apart from the roughly 610-subject first cohort. Library creation used the immunoSEQ multiplex PCR assay. Turning to the authors' computational methods: A statistical classification framework was built for diagnosing cytomegalovirus status from the catalog of TCR beta chain sequences. Drawn from immuneACCESS, this table holds only the in-frame rearrangements with V and J called that TCRdb kept. Clones are partly lost; checked studies trace under half to an unresolved V gene and leave the rest unexplained. V, J and clone size derive from that table, while D and trimming were established from the DNA sequence. The sample contains around 230,000 clones, approximately 83% of them found a single time. The ten top clones hold around 1.2% of the sample.

This clonotype was sampled from a woman aged 25 to 39 in good health and CMV-seropositive. The rearranged segments are TRBV4-1 and TRBJ2-7; perhaps TRBD2 is the D gene, with 5 bases matching. Specimen: PBMCs. The CDR3 region: CASSQSDSLYEQYF. Read as DNA, the sequence is TGCGCCAGCAGCCAATCGGACTCGCTGTACGAGCAGTACTTC.